This T cell receptor beta chain is drawn from a study of blood T cells in healthy people across ages. The table lists this clonotype with a few counts. Sample-barcoded 5' priming and a J-beta primer mix drove a second PCR of about 6 to 12 cycles. TCRdb independently ran MiXCR on the 5' RACE reads; one entry per CDR3 protein. This sample has 650,000 to 1,000,000 distinct CDR3 sequences; 35% to 40% occur once, and the top ten carry 10% to 15%. The CDR3 extends over 17 amino acids. V shed 0 bases and J shed 0 bases, with 12 bases lying between them. Germline V gene data show CDR1 as SGHTA and CDR2 as FQGNSA.

Source material: blood. The V and J genes are TRBV7-2 and TRBJ1-3; possibly TRBD1 for D (6 bases). The sequence came from a man aged 18 to 29 in good health. As DNA, the CDR3 is TGTGCCAGCAGCTTAGCGGGAGGGGGGAGCTCTGGAAACACCATATATTTT. Translation: CASSLAGGGSSGNTIYF. The whole variable domain, filled in from reference TRBV7-2 and TRBJ1-3, reads GAGVSQSPSNKVTEKGKDVELRCDPISGHTALYWYRQSLGQGLEFLIYFQGNSAPDKSGLPSDRFSAERTGGSVSTLTIQRTQQEDSAVYLCASSLAGGGSSGNTIYFGEGSWLTVV.